This T cell receptor beta chain was identified in a study of blood T cell repertoires in COVID-19. Study information: From T cells, B-cell-depleted T cells, or PBMCs came the material, which was cDNA or gDNA.

Trimming took 5 bases from V and 7 from J; bases not matched to a gene: 18. Germline V gene data show CDR1 as KGHDR and CDR2 as SFDVKD. This CDR3 spans 19 amino acids. In the study's own analysis: Quantification of nucleated cells was approximated via reference gene primer amplification. TCRdb keeps only in-frame clones here, not all; method: immunoSEQ multiplex PCR. V and J calls and clone size are copied from that table; D and trimming were computed from the DNA. The sample carries 100,000 to 120,000 clones, roughly 85% recorded once. This clonotype was obtained from a woman at least 80 years old with acute or convalescent COVID-19. The chain links TRBV24-1 to TRBJ2-1; 11 bases agree with TRBD2. The sequencing input was peripheral blood. The CDR3 protein is CATSVQGALAGGVGNEQFF. CDR3 nucleotide sequence: TGTGCCACCAGTGTCCAGGGGGCTCTAGCGGGAGGTGTTGGGAATGAGCAGTTCTTC.